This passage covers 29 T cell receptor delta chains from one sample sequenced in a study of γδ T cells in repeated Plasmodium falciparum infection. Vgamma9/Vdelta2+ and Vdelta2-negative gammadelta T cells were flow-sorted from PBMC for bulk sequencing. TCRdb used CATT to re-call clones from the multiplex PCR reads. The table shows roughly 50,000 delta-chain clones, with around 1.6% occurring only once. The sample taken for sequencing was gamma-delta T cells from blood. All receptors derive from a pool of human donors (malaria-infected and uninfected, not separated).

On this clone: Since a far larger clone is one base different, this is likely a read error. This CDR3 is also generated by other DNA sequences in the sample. CDR3 nucleotides: TGTGCTCTTGGGGAAGGGGAAGGAACGGTCATCCCAGTACTGGGGATTGCCTGCACCGATAAACTCATCTTT. Translated, it gives CALGEGEGTVIPVLGIACTDKLIF. J is TRDJ1 and V is TRDV1, with 7 bases fitting TRDD3. TCRdb is silent on the J gene; assignment here came from matching the DNA to germline. Germline loops: CDR1 TSWWSYY, CDR2 QGS. J gave up 1 base and V 2 bases, and 31 bases lay outside the gene matches. The CDR3 runs to 24 residues.

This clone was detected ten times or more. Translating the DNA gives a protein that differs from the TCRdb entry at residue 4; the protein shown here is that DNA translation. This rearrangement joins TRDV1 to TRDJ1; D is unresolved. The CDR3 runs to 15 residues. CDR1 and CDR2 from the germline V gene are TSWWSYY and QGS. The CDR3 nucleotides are TGTGCTCTTTGGGAATTCCCCCGGAGAGCCGATAAACTCATCTTT. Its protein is CALWEFPRRADKLIF.

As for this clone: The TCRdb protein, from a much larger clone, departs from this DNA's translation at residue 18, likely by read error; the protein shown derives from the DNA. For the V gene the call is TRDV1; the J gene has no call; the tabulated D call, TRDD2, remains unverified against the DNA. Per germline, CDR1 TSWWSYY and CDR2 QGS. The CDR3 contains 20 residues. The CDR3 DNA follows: TGTGCTCTTGGGGAGCCTTCCTACCAGCGGGGATCCCCGACACCTCTTAAACCCATCTTT. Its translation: CALGEPSYQRGSPTPLKPIF.

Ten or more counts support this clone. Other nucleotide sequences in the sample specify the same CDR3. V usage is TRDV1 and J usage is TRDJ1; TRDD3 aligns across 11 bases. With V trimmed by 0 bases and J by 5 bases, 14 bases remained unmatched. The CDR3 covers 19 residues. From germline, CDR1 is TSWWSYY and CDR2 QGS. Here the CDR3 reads CALGELRPTWGIRTDKLIF. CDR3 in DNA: TGTGCTCTTGGGGAACTCCGTCCTACATGGGGGATACGCACAGATAAACTCATCTTT.

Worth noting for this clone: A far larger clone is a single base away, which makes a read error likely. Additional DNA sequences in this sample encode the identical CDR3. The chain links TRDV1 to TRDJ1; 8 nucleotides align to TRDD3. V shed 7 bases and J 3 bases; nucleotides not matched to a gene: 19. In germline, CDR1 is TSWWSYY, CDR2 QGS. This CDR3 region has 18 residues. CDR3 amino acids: CALEDSPSGWGKADKLIF. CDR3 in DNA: TGTGCTCTTGAGGATTCTCCCTCGGGCTGGGGGAAGGCCGATAAACTCATCTTT.

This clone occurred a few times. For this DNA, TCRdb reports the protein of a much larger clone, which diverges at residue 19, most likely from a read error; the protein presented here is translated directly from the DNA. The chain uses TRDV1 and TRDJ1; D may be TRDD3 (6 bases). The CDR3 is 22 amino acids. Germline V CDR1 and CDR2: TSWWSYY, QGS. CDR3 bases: TGTGCTCTTGGGGAACCTCGGAGAAGAGATACGCGGACACCATTCCACACCGATAGACTCATCTTT. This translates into CALGEPRRRDTRTPFHTDRLIF.

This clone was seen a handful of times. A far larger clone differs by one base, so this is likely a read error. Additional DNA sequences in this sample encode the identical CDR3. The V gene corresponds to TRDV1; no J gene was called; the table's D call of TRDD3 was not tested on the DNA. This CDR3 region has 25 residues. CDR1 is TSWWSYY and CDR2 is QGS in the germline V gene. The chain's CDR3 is CALGELKLLRLLGDTRIRKTDKLIF. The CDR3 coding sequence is TGTGCTCTTGGGGAACTTAAACTCCTACGGTTACTGGGGGATACGCGTATCCGAAAGACCGATAAACTCATCTTC.

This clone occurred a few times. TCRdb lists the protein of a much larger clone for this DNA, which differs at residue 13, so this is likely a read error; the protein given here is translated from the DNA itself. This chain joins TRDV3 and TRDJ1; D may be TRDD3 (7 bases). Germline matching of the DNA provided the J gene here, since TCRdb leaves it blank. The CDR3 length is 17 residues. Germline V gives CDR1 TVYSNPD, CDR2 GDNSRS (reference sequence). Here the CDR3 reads CAFGPSPSLGATGKLIF. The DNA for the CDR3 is TGTGCCTTTGGCCCTTCCCCTTCCCTGGGGGCTACCGGTAAACTCATCTTT.

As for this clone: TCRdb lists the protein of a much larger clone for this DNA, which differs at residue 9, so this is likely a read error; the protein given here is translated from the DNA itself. The CDR3 here is CALATLLRRIRSDKLIF. DNA for the CDR3: TGTGCTCTTGCGACTCTCCTACGGAGGATACGATCCGATAAACTCATCTTT. The chain combines TRDV1 with TRDJ1, with a possible D match to TRDD3 (7 bases). The J gene is absent in TCRdb and was assigned here via DNA matching to germline. There are 17 residues in the CDR3. V lost 7 bases and J 3 bases, leaving 24 bases between the germline ends. Per the germline V gene, CDR1 is TSWWSYY and CDR2 is QGS.

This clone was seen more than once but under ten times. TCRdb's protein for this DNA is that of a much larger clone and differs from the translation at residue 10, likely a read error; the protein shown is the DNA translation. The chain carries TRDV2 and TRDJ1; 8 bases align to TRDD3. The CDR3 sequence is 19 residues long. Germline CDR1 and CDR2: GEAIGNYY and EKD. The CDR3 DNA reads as TGTGCCTGTGACACCGTGGTGGGGGATGCGCTTACGGACACTGATAAACTCATCTTT. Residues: CACDTVVGDALTDTDKLIF.

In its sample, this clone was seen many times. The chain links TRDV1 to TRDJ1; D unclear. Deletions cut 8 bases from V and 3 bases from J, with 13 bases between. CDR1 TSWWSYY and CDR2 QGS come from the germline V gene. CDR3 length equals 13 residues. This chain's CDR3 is CALCLPYADKLIF. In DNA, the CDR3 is TGTGCTCTTTGTCTACCGTACGCCGATAAACTCATCTTT.

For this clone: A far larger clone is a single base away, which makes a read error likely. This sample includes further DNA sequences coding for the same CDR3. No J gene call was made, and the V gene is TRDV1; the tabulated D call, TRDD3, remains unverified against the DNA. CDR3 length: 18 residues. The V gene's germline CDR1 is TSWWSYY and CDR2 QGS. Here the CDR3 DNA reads TGTGCTCTTGGTATTCACGACCATGGGGGGGATACGAACGATAAACTAATCTTT. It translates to CALGIHDHGGDTNDKLIF.

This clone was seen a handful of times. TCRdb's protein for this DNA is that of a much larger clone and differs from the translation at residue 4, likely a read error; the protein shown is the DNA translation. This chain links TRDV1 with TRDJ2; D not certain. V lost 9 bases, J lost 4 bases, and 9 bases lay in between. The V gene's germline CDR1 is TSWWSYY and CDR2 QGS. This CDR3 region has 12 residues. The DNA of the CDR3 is TGTGCTCTCACCGCGGGGACAGCACAACTCTTCTTT. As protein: CALTAGTAQLFF.

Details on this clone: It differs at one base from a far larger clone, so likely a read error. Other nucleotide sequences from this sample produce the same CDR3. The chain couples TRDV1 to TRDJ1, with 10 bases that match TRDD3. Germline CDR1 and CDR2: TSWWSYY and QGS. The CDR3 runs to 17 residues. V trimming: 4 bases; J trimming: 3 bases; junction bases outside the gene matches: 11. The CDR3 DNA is TGTGCTCTTGGGGGGCGGCTGGGGGATAGTTACTCCGATAAACTCATCTTT. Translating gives CALGGRLGDSYSDKLIF.

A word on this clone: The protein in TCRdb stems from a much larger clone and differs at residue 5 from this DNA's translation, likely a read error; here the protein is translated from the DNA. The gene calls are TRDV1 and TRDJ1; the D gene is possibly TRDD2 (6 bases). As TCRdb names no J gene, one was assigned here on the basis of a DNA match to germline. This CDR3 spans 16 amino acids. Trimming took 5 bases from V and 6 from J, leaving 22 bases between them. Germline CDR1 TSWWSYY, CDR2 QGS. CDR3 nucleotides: TGTGCTCTTGGGTGCTTCCTTAGGACTAGGGGAAATAAACTCATCTTT. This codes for CALGCFLRTRGNKLIF.

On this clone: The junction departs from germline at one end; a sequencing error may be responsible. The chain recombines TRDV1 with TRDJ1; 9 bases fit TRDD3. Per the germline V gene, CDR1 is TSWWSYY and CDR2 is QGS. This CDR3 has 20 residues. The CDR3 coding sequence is TGCTCTGGGGGGGGGGTTCAGGGTGTACCACAGGGGGATACTGGCGATAAACTCATCTTT. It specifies CSGGGVQGVPQGDTGDKLIF.

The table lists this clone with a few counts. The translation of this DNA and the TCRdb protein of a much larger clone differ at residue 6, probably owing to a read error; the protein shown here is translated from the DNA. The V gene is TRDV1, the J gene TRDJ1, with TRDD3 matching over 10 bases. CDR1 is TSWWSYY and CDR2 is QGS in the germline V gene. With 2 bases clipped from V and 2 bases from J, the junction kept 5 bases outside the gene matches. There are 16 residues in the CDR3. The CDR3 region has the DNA TGTGCTCTTGGGGAAAGGGTACTGGGGGATACCGATAAACTCATCTTT. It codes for CALGERVLGDTDKLIF.

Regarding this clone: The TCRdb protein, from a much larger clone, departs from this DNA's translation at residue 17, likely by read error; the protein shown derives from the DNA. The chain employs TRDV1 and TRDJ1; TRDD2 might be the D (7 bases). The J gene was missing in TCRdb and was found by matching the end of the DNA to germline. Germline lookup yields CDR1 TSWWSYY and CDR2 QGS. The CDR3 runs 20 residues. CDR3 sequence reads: CALGEWISYGLGIGTDRLIF. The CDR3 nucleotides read TGTGCTCTTGGGGAATGGATTTCCTACGGTCTGGGGATTGGTACCGATAGACTCATCTTT.

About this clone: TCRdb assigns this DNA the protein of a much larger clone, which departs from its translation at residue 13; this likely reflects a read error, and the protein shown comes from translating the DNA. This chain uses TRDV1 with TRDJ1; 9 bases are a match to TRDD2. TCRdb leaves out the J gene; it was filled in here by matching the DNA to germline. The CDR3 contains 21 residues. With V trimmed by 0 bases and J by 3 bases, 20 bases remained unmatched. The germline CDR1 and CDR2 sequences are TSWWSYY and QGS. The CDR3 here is CALGELANLPTSAVGSDKLIF. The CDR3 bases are TGTGCTCTTGGGGAACTAGCCAACCTTCCTACGTCAGCGGTTGGATCCGATAAACTCATCTTT.

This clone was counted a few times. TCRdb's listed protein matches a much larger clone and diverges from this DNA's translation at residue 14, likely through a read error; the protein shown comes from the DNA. CDR3 region: CALNGGTRYLFTDELIF. In nucleotides, the CDR3 is TGTGCCTTAAATGGGGGAACCCGATACTTATTCACCGATGAACTCATCTTT. The chain joins TRDV3 to TRDJ1; 7 bases fit TRDD3. Looked up from germline, CDR1 is TVYSNPD and CDR2 is GDNSRS (reference sequence). The CDR3 length is 17 residues.

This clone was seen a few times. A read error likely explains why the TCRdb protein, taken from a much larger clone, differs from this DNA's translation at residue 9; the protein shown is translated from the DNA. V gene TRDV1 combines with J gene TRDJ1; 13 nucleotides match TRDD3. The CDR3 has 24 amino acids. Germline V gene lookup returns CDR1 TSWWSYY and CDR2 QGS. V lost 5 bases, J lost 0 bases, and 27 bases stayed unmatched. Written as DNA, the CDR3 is TGTGCTCTTGGGCCTAAAAGCCTTTCCCCCGTCGACTGGGGGATACGCCCAAACACCGATAAACTCATCTTT. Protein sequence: CALGPKSLSPVDWGIRPNTDKLIF.

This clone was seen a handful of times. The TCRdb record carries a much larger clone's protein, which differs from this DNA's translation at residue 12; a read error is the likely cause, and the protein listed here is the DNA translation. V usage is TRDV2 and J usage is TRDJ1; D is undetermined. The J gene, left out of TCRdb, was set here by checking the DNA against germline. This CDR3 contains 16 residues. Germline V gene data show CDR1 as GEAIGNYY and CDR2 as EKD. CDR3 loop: CACDPPRTVYTNKLIF. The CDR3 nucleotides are TGTGCCTGTGACCCCCCGCGCACAGTGTACACCAATAAACTCATCTTT.

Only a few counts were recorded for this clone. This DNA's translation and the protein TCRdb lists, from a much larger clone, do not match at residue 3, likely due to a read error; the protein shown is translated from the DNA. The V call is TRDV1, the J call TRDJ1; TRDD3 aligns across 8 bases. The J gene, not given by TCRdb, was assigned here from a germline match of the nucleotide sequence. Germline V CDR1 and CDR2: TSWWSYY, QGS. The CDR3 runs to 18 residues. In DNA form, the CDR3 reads TGTGCTCCTGGGGAATGCGGAGTACTGGGGGTCGGAGAGGGTAAACTCATCTTT. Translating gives CAPGECGVLGVGEGKLIF.

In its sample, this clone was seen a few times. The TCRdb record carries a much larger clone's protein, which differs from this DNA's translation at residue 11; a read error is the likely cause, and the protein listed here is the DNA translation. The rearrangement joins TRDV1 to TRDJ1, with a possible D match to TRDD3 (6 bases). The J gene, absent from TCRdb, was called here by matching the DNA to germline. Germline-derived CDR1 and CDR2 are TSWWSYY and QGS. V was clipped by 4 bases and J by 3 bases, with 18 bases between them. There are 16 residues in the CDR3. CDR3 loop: CALGAMGGRYSDKLIF. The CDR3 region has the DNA TGTGCTCTTGGGGCCATGGGGGGGAGGTACTCCGATAAACTCATCTTT.

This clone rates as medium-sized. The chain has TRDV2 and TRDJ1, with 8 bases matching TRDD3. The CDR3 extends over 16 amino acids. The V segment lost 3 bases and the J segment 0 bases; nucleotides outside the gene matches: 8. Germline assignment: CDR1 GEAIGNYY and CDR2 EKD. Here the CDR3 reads CACDYSGGKYTDKLIF. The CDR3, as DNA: TGTGCCTGTGACTACTCTGGGGGAAAGTACACCGATAAACTCATCTTT.

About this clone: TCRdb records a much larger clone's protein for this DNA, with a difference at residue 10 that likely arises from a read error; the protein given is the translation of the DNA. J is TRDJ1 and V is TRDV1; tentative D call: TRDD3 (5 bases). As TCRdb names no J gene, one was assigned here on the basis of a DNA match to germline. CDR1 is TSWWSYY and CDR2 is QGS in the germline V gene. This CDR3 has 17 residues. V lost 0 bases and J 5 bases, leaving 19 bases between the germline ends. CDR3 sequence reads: CALGELPTGGGSDKLIF. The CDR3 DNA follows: TGTGCTCTTGGGGAACTTCCAACGGGGGGTGGATCTGATAAACTCATCTTT.

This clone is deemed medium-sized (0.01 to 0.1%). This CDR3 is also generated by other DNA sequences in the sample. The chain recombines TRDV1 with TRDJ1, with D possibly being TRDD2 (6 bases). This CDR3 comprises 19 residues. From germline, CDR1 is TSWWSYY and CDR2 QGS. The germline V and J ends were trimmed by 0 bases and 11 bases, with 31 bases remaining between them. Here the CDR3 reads CALGELISYKILLHPVLIF. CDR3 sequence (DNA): TGTGCTCTTGGGGAACTAATTTCCTATAAGATACTCCTACACCCCGTTCTCATCTTT.

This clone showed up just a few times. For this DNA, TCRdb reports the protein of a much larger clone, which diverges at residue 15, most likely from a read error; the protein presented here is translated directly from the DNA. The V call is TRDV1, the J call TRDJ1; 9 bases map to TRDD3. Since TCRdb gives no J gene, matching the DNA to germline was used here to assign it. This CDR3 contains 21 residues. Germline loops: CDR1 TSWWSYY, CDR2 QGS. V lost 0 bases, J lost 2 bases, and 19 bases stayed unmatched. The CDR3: CALGELGVPVLGDLFTDKLIF. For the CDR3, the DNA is TGTGCTCTTGGGGAACTGGGAGTCCCGGTACTGGGGGACCTCTTTACCGATAAACTCATCTTT.

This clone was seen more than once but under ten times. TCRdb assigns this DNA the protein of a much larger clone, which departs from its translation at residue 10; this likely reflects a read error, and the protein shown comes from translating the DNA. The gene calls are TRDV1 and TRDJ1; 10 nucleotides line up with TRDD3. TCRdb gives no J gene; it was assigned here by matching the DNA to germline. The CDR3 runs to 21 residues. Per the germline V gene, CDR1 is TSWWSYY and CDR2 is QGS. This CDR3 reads CALGEIGLNALTGGCSDKLIF. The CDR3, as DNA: TGTGCTCTTGGGGAAATTGGCCTAAATGCCCTTACTGGGGGATGTTCCGACAAACTCATCTTT.